This section outlines one TCR beta chain sequence together with its context. No antigen is known for it. Germline CDR1 reads SGHRS; CDR2 reads YFSETQ. Trimming stripped 0 bases from V and 6 bases from J, with 19 bases between. The CDR3 totals 16 residues. This entry is derived from a study of T cell responses to AZD1222 COVID-19 vaccine. Findings of the study overall: The CD4 TCRs associated with vaccination extended across spike and predominated at 160-218 and 743-854. Females outnumbered males among donors, who were mostly white British; clonal diversity was possibly underestimated.

The method was immunoSEQ multiplex PCR; TCRdb's version includes in-frame clones alone and lacks a portion of them. Among about 110,000 clones listed, more than 80% were seen once. The V and J genes are TRBV5-1 and TRBJ2-7; perhaps D is TRBD1 or TRBD2 (5 bases each). This TCR was recovered from an adult in good health. Sample: peripheral blood, taken on day 0 of AZD1222 vaccination. This chain's CDR3 is CASSLADKGTRGEQYF. CDR3 nucleotides: TGCGCCAGCAGCTTGGCCGATAAGGGGACGCGAGGCGAGCAGTACTTC. The full variable domain, in which reference TRBV5-1 and TRBJ2-7 provide the parts outside the CDR3, is KAGVTQTPRYLIKTRGQQVTLSCSPISGHRSVSWYQQTPGQGLQFLFEYFSETQRNKGNFPGRFSGRQFSNSRSEMNVSTLELGDSALYLCASSLADKGTRGEQYFGPGTRLTVT.